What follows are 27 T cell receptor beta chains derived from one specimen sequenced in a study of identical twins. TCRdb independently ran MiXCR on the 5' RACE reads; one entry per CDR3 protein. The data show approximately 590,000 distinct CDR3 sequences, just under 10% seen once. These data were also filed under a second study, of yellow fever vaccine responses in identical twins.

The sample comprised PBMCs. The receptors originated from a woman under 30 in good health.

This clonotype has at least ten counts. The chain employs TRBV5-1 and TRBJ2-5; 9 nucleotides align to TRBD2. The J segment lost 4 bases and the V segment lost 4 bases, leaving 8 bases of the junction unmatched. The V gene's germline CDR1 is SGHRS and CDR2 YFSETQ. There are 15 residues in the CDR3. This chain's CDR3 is CASSRTSDMGETQYF. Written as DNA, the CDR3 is TGCGCCAGCAGCCGGACTAGCGACATGGGAGAGACCCAGTACTTC. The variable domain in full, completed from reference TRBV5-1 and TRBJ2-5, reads KAGVTQTPRYLIKTRGQQVTLSCSPISGHRSVSWYQQTPGQGLQFLFEYFSETQRNKGNFPGRFSGRQFSNSRSEMNVSTLELGDSALYLCASSRTSDMGETQYFGPGTRLLVL.

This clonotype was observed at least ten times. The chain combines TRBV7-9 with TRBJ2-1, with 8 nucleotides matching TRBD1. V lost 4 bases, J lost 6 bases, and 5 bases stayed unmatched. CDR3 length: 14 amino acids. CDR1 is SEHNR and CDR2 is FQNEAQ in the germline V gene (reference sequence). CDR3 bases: TGTGCCAGCAGCTCTTACGGACAGGGCAATGAGCAGTTCTTC. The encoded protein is CASSSYGQGNEQFF.

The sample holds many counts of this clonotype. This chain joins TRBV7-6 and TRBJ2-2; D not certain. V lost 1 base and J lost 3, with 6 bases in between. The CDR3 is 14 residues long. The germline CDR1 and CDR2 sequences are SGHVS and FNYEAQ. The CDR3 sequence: CASSLVSDTGELFF. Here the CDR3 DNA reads TGTGCCAGCAGCTTAGTCTCCGACACCGGGGAGCTGTTTTTT.

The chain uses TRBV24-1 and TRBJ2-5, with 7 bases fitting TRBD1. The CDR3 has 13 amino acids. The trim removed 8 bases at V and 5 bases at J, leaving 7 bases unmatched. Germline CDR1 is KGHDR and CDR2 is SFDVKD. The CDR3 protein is CATNGQVGETQYF. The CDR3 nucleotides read TGTGCCACCAATGGACAGGTTGGGGAGACCCAGTACTTC.

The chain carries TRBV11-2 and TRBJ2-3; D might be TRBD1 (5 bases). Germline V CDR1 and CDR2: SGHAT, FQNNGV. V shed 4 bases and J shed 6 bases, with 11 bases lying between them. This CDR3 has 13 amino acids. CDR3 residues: CASSYGAADTQYF. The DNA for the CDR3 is TGTGCCAGCAGCTATGGGGCAGCGGATACGCAGTATTTT.

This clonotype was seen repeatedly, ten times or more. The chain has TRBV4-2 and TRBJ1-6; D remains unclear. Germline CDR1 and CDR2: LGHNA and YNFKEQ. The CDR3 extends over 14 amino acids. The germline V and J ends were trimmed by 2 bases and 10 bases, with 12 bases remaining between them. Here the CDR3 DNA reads TGTGCCAGCAGCCAACCCCGACTAGAATCACCCCTCCACTTT. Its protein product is CASSQPRLESPLHF.

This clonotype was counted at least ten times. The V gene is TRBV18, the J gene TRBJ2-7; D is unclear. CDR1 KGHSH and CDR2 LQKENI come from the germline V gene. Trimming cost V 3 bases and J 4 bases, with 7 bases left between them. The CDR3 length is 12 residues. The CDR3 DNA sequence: TGTGCCAGCTCACCTTCAGAATACGAGCAGTACTTC. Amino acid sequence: CASSPSEYEQYF.

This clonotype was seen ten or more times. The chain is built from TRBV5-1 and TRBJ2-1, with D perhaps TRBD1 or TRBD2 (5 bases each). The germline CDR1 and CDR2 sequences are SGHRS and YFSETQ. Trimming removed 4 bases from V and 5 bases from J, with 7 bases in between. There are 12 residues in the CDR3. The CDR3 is CASSRGNNEQFF. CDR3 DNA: TGCGCCAGCAGCCGGGGCAACAATGAGCAGTTCTTC.

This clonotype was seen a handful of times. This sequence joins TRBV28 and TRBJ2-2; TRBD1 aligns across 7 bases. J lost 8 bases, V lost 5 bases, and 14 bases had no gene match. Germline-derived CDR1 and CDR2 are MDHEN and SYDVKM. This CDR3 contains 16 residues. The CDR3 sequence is CASSGPGQSRTGELFF. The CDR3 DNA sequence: TGTGCCAGCAGTGGACCGGGACAGTCAAGGACGGGGGAGCTGTTTTTT.

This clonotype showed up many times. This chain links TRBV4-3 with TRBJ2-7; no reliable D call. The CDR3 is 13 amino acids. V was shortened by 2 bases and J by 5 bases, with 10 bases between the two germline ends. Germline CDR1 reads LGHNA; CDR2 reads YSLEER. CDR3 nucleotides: TGCGCCAGCAGCCAAAACTCGTTCCACGAGCAGTACTTC. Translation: CASSQNSFHEQYF.

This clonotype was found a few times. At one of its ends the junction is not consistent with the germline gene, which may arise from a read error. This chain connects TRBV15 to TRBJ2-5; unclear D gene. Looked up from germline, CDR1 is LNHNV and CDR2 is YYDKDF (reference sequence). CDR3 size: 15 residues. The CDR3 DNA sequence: TGCGCCACCAGCAGAGATGGGGTAGTAGGGGAGACCCAGTACTTC. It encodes CATSRDGVVGETQYF. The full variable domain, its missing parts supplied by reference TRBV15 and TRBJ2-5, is DAMVIQNPRYQVTQFGKPVTLSCSQTLNHNVMYWYQQKSSQAPKLLFHYYDKDFNNEADTPDNFQSRRPNTSFCFLDIRSPGLGDTAMYLCATSRDGVVGETQYFGPGTRLLVL.

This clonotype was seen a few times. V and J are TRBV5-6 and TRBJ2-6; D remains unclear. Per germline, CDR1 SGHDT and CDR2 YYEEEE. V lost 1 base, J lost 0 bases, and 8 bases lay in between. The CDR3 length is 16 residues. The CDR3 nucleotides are TGTGCCAGCAGCTTGCGCAGGCCCTCTGGGGCCAACGTCCTGACTTTC. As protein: CASSLRRPSGANVLTF.

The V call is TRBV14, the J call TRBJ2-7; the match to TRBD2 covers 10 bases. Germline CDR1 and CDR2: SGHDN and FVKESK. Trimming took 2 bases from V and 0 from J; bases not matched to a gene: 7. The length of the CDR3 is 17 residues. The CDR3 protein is CASSQFSGGRSSYEQYF. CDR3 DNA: TGTGCCAGCAGCCAATTTAGCGGGGGGAGAAGCTCCTACGAGCAGTACTTC. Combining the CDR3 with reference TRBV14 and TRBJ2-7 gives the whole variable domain EAGVTQFPSHSVIEKGQTVTLRCDPISGHDNLYWYRRVMGKEIKFLLHFVKESKQDESGMPNNRFLAERTGGTYSTLKVQPAELEDSGVYFCASSQFSGGRSSYEQYFGPGTRLTVT.

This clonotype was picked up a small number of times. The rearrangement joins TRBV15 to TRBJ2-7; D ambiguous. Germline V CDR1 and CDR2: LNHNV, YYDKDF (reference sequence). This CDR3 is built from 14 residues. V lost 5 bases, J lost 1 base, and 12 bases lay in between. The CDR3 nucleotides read TGTGCCACCAGCGGAATTAGCAGTTCCTACGAGCAGTACTTC. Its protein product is CATSGISSSYEQYF.

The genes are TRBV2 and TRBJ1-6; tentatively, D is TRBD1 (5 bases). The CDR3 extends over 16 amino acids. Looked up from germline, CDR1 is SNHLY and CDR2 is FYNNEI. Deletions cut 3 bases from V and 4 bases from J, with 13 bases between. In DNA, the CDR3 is TGTGCCAGCAGTGATCAGGGAGGGTGGTATAATTCACCCCTCCACTTT. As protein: CASSDQGGWYNSPLHF.

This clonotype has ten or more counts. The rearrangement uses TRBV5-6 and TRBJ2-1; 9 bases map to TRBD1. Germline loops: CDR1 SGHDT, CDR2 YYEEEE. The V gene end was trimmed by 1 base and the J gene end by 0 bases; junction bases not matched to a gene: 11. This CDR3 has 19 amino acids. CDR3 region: CASSLKTGGYTSSYNEQFF. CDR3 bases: TGTGCCAGCAGCTTGAAGACAGGGGGATATACTAGCTCCTACAATGAGCAGTTCTTC.

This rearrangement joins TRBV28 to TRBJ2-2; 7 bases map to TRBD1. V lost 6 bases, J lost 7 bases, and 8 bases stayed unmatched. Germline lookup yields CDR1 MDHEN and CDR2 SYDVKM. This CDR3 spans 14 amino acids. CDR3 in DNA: TGTGCCAGCAGGACCGAGGGGGCGCTCGGGGAGCTGTTTTTT. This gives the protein CASRTEGALGELFF.

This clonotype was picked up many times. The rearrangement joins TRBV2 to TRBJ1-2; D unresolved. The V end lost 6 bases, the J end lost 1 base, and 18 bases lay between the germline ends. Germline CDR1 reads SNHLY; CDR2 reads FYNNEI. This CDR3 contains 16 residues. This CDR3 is CASRGSPLPYNYGYTF. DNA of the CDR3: TGTGCCAGCAGGGGATCACCACTGCCCTATAACTATGGCTACACCTTC.

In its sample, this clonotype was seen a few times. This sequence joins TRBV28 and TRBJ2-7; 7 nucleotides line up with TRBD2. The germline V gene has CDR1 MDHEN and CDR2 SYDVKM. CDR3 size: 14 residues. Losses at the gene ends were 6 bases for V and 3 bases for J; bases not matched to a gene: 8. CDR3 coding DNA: TGTGCCAGCAGCTCTCGCGGGAGAAGCTACGAGCAGTACTTC. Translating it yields CASSSRGRSYEQYF. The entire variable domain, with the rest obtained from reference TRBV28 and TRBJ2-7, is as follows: DVKVTQSSRYLVKRTGEKVFLECVQDMDHENMFWYRQDPGLGLRLIYFSYDVKMKEKGDIPEGYSVSREKKERFSLILESASTNQTSMYLCASSSRGRSYEQYFGPGTRLTVT.

DNA for the CDR3: TGTGCCAGCAGGCCAAACACTGGGGATCTGAACACTGAAGCTTTCTTT. As protein: CASRPNTGDLNTEAFF. The chain has TRBV7-9 and TRBJ1-1; no firm D call. Trimming cost V 6 bases and J 0 bases, with 17 bases left between them. CDR3 length: 16 amino acids. Germline V CDR1 and CDR2: SEHNR, FQNEAQ (reference sequence).

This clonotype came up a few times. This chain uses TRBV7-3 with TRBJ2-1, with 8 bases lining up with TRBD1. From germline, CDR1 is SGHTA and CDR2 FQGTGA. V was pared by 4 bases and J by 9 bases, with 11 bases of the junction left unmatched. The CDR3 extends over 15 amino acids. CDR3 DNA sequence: TGTGCCAGCAGCTCCCCGGGACAGGTATTGGGTGAGCAGTTCTTC. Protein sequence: CASSSPGQVLGEQFF. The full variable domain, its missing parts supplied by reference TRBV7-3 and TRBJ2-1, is GAGVSQTPSNKVTEKGKYVELRCDPISGHTALYWYRQSLGQGPEFLIYFQGTGAADDSGLPNDRFFAVRPEGSVSTLKIQRTERGDSAVYLCASSSPGQVLGEQFFGPGTRLTVL.

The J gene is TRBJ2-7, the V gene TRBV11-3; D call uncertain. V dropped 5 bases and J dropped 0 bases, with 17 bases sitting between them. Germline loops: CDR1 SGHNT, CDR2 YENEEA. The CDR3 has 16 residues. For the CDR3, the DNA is TGTGCCAGCAGCCTAGTGGGGATCCGTTCCTCCTACGAGCAGTACTTC. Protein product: CASSLVGIRSSYEQYF.

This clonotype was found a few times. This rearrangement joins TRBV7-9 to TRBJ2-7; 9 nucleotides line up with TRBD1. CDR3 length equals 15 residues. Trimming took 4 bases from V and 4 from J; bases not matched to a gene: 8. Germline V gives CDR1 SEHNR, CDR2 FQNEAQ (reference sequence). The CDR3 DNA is TGTGCCAGCAGCTCCTGGCCGGGACAGGGTTACGAGCAGTACTTC. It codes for CASSSWPGQGYEQYF.

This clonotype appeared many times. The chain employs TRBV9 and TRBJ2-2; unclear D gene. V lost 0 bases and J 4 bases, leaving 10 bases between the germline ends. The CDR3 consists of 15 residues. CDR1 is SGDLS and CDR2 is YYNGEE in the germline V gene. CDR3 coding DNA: TGTGCCAGCAGCGTAGACGCCCTGGGCACCGGGGAGCTGTTTTTT. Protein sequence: CASSVDALGTGELFF.

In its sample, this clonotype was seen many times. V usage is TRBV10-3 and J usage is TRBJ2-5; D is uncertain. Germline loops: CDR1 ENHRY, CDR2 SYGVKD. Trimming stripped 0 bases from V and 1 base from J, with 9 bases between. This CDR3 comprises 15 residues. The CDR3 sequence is CAISESTMIQETQYF. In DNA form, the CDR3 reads TGTGCCATCAGTGAGTCGACGATGATCCAAGAGACCCAGTACTTC.

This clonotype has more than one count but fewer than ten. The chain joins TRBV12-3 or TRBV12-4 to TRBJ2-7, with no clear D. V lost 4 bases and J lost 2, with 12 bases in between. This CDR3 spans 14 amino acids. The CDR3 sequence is CASSSQLGAYEQYF. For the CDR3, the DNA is TGTGCCAGCAGTTCCCAACTGGGCGCCTACGAGCAGTACTTC.

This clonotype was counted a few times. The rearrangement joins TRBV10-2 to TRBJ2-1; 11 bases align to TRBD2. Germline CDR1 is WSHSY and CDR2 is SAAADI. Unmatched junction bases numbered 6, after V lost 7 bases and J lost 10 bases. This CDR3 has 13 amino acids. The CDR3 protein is CASKGLAADEQFF. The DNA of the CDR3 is TGCGCCAGCAAGGGACTAGCGGCTGACGAGCAGTTCTTC.